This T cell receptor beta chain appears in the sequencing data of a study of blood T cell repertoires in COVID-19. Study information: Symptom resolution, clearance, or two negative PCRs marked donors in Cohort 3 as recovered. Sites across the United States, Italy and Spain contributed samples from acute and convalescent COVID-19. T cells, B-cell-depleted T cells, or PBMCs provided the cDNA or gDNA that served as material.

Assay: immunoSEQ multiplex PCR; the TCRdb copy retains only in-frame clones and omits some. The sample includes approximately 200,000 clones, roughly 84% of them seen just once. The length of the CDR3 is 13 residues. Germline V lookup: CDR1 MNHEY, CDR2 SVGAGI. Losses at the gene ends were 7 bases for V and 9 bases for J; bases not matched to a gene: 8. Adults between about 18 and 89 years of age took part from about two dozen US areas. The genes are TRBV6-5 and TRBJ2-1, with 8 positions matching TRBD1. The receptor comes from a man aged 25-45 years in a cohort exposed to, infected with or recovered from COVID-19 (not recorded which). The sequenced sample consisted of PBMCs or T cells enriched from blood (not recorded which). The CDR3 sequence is CASIAGQGGEQFF. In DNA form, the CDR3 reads TGTGCCAGCATCGCAGGACAGGGAGGTGAGCAGTTCTTC.